Below are 24 T cell receptor beta chains sequenced from a single sample in a study of cytomegalovirus exposure and HLA in healthy donors. PCR primers comprised 60 Vbeta and 13 Jbeta primers. TCRdb keeps only in-frame clones here, not all; method: immunoSEQ multiplex PCR. This table holds 200,000 to 250,000 clones, more than 75% found once. The source material was PBMCs. These receptors all stem from a human donor in good health.

The rearrangement links TRBV7-8 to TRBJ2-3; maybe TRBD1 (5 bases). Trimming shortened V by 5 bases and J by 0 bases, and 9 bases separated the two germline ends. CDR3 length equals 14 residues. The germline V gene encodes CDR1 SGHVS and CDR2 FQNEAQ. This CDR3 reads CASSQGASTDTQYF. CDR3 nucleotides: TGTGCCAGCAGCCAGGGTGCGAGCACAGATACGCAGTATTTT.

This clone was recorded only once. This rearrangement joins TRBV4-1 to TRBJ2-1, with D maybe TRBD1 (6 bases). The germline CDR1 and CDR2 sequences are MGHRA and YSYEKL. Trimming took 0 bases from V and 6 from J, leaving 12 bases between them. The CDR3 has 15 residues. CDR3 DNA sequence: TGCGCCAGCAGCCAAGACAGGGGTCTTTCCAATGAGCAGTTCTTC. It is translated as CASSQDRGLSNEQFF.

The genes are TRBV7-2 and TRBJ2-7; 7 nucleotides match TRBD1. Unmatched junction bases numbered 9, after V lost 5 bases and J lost 2 bases. CDR3 length: 15 residues. In germline, CDR1 is SGHTA, CDR2 FQGNSA. The CDR3 loop is CASSLRQGGAYEQYF. The CDR3 bases are TGTGCCAGCAGCCTCCGACAGGGTGGTGCCTACGAGCAGTACTTC.

This chain joins TRBV7-2 and TRBJ1-1; 9 bases line up with TRBD1. This CDR3 region has 16 residues. Germline V gene sequence: CDR1 SGHTA, CDR2 FQGNSA. With V trimmed by 0 bases and J by 4 bases, 6 bases remained unmatched. The DNA for the CDR3 is TGTGCCAGCAGCTTAGCAGGACTACAGGGGGCCACTGAAGCTTTCTTT. This gives the protein CASSLAGLQGATEAFF.

This chain links TRBV2 with TRBJ2-5; the match to TRBD2 covers 14 bases. This CDR3 is built from 16 residues. V lost 4 bases to trimming and J lost 2 bases; unmatched junction nucleotides: 3. Germline CDR1 is SNHLY and CDR2 is FYNNEI. The CDR3 is CASSAGTSGRQETQYF. The CDR3 DNA sequence: TGTGCCAGCAGTGCGGGGACTAGCGGGAGACAAGAGACCCAGTACTTC. The full variable domain, with the rest looked up from reference TRBV2 and TRBJ2-5, is EPEVTQTPSHQVTQMGQEVILRCVPISNHLYFYWYRQILGQKVEFLVSFYNNEISEKSEIFDDQFSVERPDGSNFTLKIRSTKLEDSAMYFCASSAGTSGRQETQYFGPGTRLLVL.

The chain has TRBV7-9 and TRBJ2-3, with D possibly TRBD1 on 6 matching bases. This CDR3 region has 15 residues. The V end was cut by 1 base, the J end by 4 bases, with 12 bases between. The germline V gene has CDR1 SEHNR and CDR2 FQNEAQ (reference sequence). The CDR3 loop reads CASSLERWGPDTQYF. In nucleotides, the CDR3 is TGTGCCAGCAGCTTAGAGAGGTGGGGGCCAGATACGCAGTATTTT.

V and J are TRBV6-6 and TRBJ1-2, with D unclear. V lost 5 bases and J lost 4, with 17 bases in between. The CDR3 has 15 residues. The germline V gene has CDR1 MNHNY and CDR2 SVGAGI (reference sequence). The CDR3 loop is CASSPETVGVYGYTF. Here the CDR3 DNA reads TGTGCCAGCAGTCCGGAGACTGTGGGAGTCTATGGCTACACCTTC.

The gene calls are TRBV6-5 and TRBJ2-3, with 9 bases identical to TRBD2. This CDR3 region has 15 residues. Germline trimming cut 6 bases from V and 4 bases from J; bases unmatched to any gene: 8. Germline V lookup: CDR1 MNHEY, CDR2 SVGAGI. DNA of the CDR3: TGTGCCAGCAGAGCCCCGGGACTAGCATCAGATACGCAGTATTTT. It yields the protein CASRAPGLASDTQYF.

The chain combines TRBV7-8 with TRBJ2-5, with a weak D call TRBD1 (5 bases). Germline loops: CDR1 SGHVS, CDR2 FQNEAQ. V lost 4 bases and J 2 bases, leaving 14 bases between the germline ends. This CDR3 is 15 amino acids long. Written as DNA, the CDR3 is TGTGCCAGCAGCTGGACACCAGAAACGCAAGAGACCCAGTACTTC. It translates to CASSWTPETQETQYF.

The CDR3 nucleotides read TGTGCTAGTGGTTTGCACTCGAACTATGGCTACACCTTC. This codes for CASGLHSNYGYTF. The gene calls are TRBV12-5 and TRBJ1-2; D uncertain. This CDR3 comprises 13 residues. Trimming cost V 2 bases and J 2 bases, with 6 bases left between them. CDR1 and CDR2 from the germline V gene are LGHNT and FRNRAP.

This chain connects TRBV29-1 to TRBJ1-1, with 8 bases that match TRBD1. The CDR3 sequence is 11 residues long. V lost 5 bases and J lost 7; bases outside the gene matches: 3. Germline-derived CDR1 and CDR2 are SQVTM and ANQGSEA. The CDR3 loop is CSVRTGGEAFF. CDR3 coding DNA: TGCAGCGTTAGAACAGGGGGTGAAGCTTTCTTT.

The J gene is TRBJ2-3, the V gene TRBV5-1, with 11 bases fitting TRBD2. The CDR3 spans 16 residues. Per germline, CDR1 SGHRS and CDR2 YFSETQ. The ends lost 4 bases at V and 3 bases at J; junction bases unmatched: 7. The CDR3 nucleotides read TGCGCCAGCAGCGCAATTAGCGGGAGGGGAACAGATACGCAGTATTTT. As protein: CASSAISGRGTDTQYF.

This clone was seen once. This chain links TRBV2 with TRBJ2-7; 7 positions match TRBD1. The germline V gene has CDR1 SNHLY and CDR2 FYNNEI. The CDR3 has 14 amino acids. The trim removed 7 bases at V and 5 bases at J, leaving 11 bases unmatched. CDR3 in amino acids: CASMGDSLSNEQYF. Written as DNA, the CDR3 is TGTGCCAGCATGGGGGACAGCCTCTCGAACGAGCAGTACTTC.

The genes are TRBV29-1 and TRBJ1-1; 7 nucleotides line up with TRBD1. Germline assignment: CDR1 SQVTM and CDR2 ANQGSEA. The CDR3 length is 14 residues. J lost 2 bases, V lost 7 bases, and 10 bases had no gene match. The chain's CDR3 is CSAVRTGRNTEAFF. The CDR3 DNA reads TGCAGCGCTGTACGGACAGGAAGAAACACTGAAGCTTTCTTT.

The rearrangement joins TRBV5-1 to TRBJ2-5; the match to TRBD2 covers 12 bases. Germline lookup yields CDR1 SGHRS and CDR2 YFSETQ. V dropped 2 bases and J dropped 4; count of bases not matched to a gene: 9. This CDR3 is 17 amino acids long. The CDR3 is CASSFPGLAGRVETQYF. CDR3 coding DNA: TGCGCCAGCAGCTTTCCTGGACTAGCGGGAAGGGTAGAGACCCAGTACTTC.

V usage is TRBV28 and J usage is TRBJ1-4; D is ambiguous. The CDR3 contains 15 residues. Looked up from germline, CDR1 is MDHEN and CDR2 is SYDVKM. The germline V and J ends were trimmed by 3 bases and 4 bases, with 12 bases remaining between them. CDR3 nucleotide sequence: TGTGCCAGCAGTTTGGAGGCAGTACTTAATGAAAAACTGTTTTTT. Its translation is CASSLEAVLNEKLFF.

The chain uses TRBV2 and TRBJ2-7; 13 bases agree with TRBD2. Germline V gene data show CDR1 as SNHLY and CDR2 as FYNNEI. V was clipped by 6 bases and J by 6 bases; unmatched bases: 2. The length of the CDR3 is 13 residues. The CDR3 here is CASRTSGGPEQYF. The CDR3, as DNA: TGTGCCAGCAGGACTAGCGGGGGGCCCGAGCAGTACTTC.

The rearrangement links TRBV7-3 to TRBJ2-2; no firm D call. Per the germline V gene, CDR1 is SGHTA and CDR2 is FQGTGA. This CDR3 has 12 amino acids. V shed 2 bases and J shed 6 bases, with 4 bases lying between them. The CDR3 region is CASSLRAGELFF. The CDR3 coding sequence is TGTGCCAGCAGCTTACGCGCCGGGGAGCTGTTTTTT.

The chain links TRBV5-1 to TRBJ2-5; D tentatively reads TRBD1 or TRBD2 (6 bases each). The V gene's germline CDR1 is SGHRS and CDR2 YFSETQ. Trimming cost V 4 bases and J 9 bases, with 16 bases left between them. There are 13 residues in the CDR3. The CDR3 region is CASSVGGITAQYF. In nucleotides, the CDR3 is TGCGCCAGCAGCGTGGGGGGCATAACGGCCCAGTACTTC.

The chain is built from TRBV30 and TRBJ1-5; 7 nucleotides line up with TRBD1. V lost 4 bases and J lost 0; bases outside the gene matches: 9. In germline, CDR1 is GTSNPN, CDR2 SVGIG (reference sequence). The CDR3 consists of 16 residues. CDR3 bases: TGTGCCTGGAATAAGGGACAGCTTTATAGCAATCAGCCCCAGCATTTT. It is translated as CAWNKGQLYSNQPQHF.

V is TRBV18 and J is TRBJ2-7; TRBD1 matches at 8 bases. CDR1 KGHSH and CDR2 LQKENI come from the germline V gene. This CDR3 comprises 15 residues. J lost 2 bases, V lost 4 bases, and 7 bases had no gene match. The CDR3 DNA reads as TGTGCCAGCTCACTCGGGACAGGACTCGCCTACGAGCAGTACTTC. Amino acid sequence: CASSLGTGLAYEQYF.

The chain is built from TRBV5-6 and TRBJ2-5, with unresolved D. V was trimmed by 4 bases and J by 5 bases, leaving 15 bases between them. The CDR3 covers 14 residues. CDR1 is SGHDT and CDR2 is YYEEEE in the germline V gene. The CDR3 bases are TGTGCCAGCAGCCCTTACCGCGTCAGGGAGACCCAGTACTTC. It yields the protein CASSPYRVRETQYF. Full variable domain (rest looked up from reference TRBV5-6 and TRBJ2-5): DAGVTQSPTHLIKTRGQQVTLRCSPKSGHDTVSWYQQALGQGPQFIFQYYEEEERQRGNFPDRFSGHQFPNYSSELNVNALLLGDSALYLCASSPYRVRETQYFGPGTRLLVL.

CDR3 sequence: CASSFPGSGSPDTQYF. The CDR3 DNA is TGTGCCAGCAGCTTCCCGGGTAGCGGGAGCCCAGATACGCAGTATTTT. This chain connects TRBV5-4 to TRBJ2-3; 9 bases map to TRBD2. J gave up 4 bases and V 2 bases, and 8 bases lay outside the gene matches. The germline V gene encodes CDR1 SGHNT and CDR2 YYREEE (reference sequence). The CDR3 runs 16 residues.

This clone was observed a handful of times. This chain connects TRBV2 to TRBJ2-7; D possibly corresponds to TRBD2 (5 bases). The CDR3 loop spans 14 amino acids. Germline V gene data show CDR1 as SNHLY and CDR2 as FYNNEI. The V gene lost 6 bases and the J gene lost 0 bases, with 12 bases spanning the gap. CDR3 nucleotides: TGTGCCAGCAGATCTAGCCCTAGCTCCTACGAGCAGTACTTC. Residues: CASRSSPSSYEQYF.